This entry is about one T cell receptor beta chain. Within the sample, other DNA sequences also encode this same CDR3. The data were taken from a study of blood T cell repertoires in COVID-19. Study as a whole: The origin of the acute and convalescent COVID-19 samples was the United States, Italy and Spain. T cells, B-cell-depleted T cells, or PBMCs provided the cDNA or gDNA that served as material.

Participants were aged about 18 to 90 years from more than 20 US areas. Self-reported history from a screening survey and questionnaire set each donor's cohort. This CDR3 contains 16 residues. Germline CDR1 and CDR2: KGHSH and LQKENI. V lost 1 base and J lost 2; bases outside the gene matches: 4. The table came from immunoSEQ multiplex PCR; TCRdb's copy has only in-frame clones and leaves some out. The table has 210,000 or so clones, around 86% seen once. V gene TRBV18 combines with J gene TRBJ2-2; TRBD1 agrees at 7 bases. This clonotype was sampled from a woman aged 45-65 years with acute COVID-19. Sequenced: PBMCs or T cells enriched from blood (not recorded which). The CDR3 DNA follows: TGTGCCAGCTCACCACAGGGGGCTGGAAACACCGGGGAGCTGTTTTTT. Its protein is CASSPQGAGNTGELFF.